The 21 T cell receptor beta chains below come from one sample, sequenced in a study of T cells in Graves' hyperthyroidism and ophthalmopathy. TCR beta CDR3 regions were amplified from RNA. A set of HTBI primers served as the primers for a first-round RT-PCR of the TCR CDR3. TCRdb used MiXCR to reprocess the multiplex PCR reads, holding one entry per CDR3 protein. The data hold about 600,000 distinct CDR3 sequences, with approximately 15% observed a single time. The sample was blood. Receptor source: a middle-aged woman with Graves' ophthalmopathy.

This sequence joins TRBV3-1 and TRBJ2-5, with TRBD2 matching over 9 bases. There are 16 residues in the CDR3. Trimming at V came to 1 base and at J to 5 bases, leaving 8 bases not matched to a gene. Per germline, CDR1 LGHDT and CDR2 YNNKEL (reference sequence). The CDR3 DNA follows: TGTGCCAGCAGCCAAGCGGGCGGGGGGGCCCCTGAGACCCAGTACTTC. It specifies CASSQAGGGAPETQYF.

In this sample, this clonotype turned up many times. V gene TRBV5-1 combines with J gene TRBJ2-7, with 7 nucleotides matching TRBD1. J was trimmed by 2 bases and V by 4 bases; bases with no gene match: 3. CDR1 SGHRS and CDR2 YFSETQ come from the germline V gene. This CDR3 is built from 13 residues. The CDR3 loop reads CASSTDRAYEQYF. CDR3 in DNA: TGCGCCAGCAGCACTGACAGGGCCTACGAGCAGTACTTC.

This clonotype came up a few times. V is TRBV6-1 and J is TRBJ1-3; D is undetermined. Germline V gives CDR1 MNHNS, CDR2 SASEGT. Trimming pared 2 bases from V and 4 bases from J, leaving 9 bases between. The CDR3 extends over 14 amino acids. As DNA, the CDR3 is TGTGCCAGCAGTGAAAACCGGGTCGGAAACACCATATATTTT. As protein: CASSENRVGNTIYF.

At least ten counts were recorded for this clonotype. The CDR3 reads CASSWGGASETQYF. DNA for the CDR3: TGTGCCAGCAGCTGGGGTGGGGCATCAGAGACCCAGTACTTC. The chain is built from TRBV2 and TRBJ2-5, with a possible D match to TRBD1 (5 bases). CDR1 and CDR2 from the germline V gene are SNHLY and FYNNEI. V lost 6 bases and J lost 4, with 15 bases in between. CDR3 size: 14 residues.

A word on this clonotype: This clone may be a read error of a much larger clone one base away. This rearrangement joins TRBV4-1 to TRBJ2-1; 8 nucleotides line up with TRBD1. V lost 6 bases and J lost 10; bases outside the gene matches: 14. Per germline, CDR1 MGHRA and CDR2 YSYEKL. The CDR3 runs to 15 residues. For the CDR3, the DNA is TGCGCCAGCAGTTCCGCGTCCACAGGGGGATCCGAGCAGTTCTTC. Translated: CASSSASTGGSEQFF.

This clonotype occurred many times. CDR3 region: CSAYRDLMNTEAFF. The CDR3 region has the DNA TGCAGCGCCTATCGGGACCTCATGAACACTGAAGCTTTCTTT. The V and J genes are TRBV29-1 and TRBJ1-1, with D perhaps TRBD1 (5 bases). The V gene lost 7 bases and the J gene lost 0 bases, with 15 bases spanning the gap. The CDR3 consists of 14 residues. CDR1 is SQVTM and CDR2 is ANQGSEA in the germline V gene.

This chain uses TRBV6-1 with TRBJ1-2; D call uncertain. The V end lost 2 bases, the J end lost 12 bases, and 22 bases lay between the germline ends. CDR3 length: 15 residues. Germline V CDR1 and CDR2: MNHNS, SASEGT. CDR3 bases: TGTGCCAGCAGTGAAAGGATGGAGGTCTGGGGAGGCCACACCTTC. Its translation: CASSERMEVWGGHTF.

About this clonotype itself: A read error may explain this, as a much larger clone is one base away. The chain has TRBV19 and TRBJ1-5, with D unclear. V shed 9 bases and J shed 5 bases, with 14 bases lying between them. Germline CDR1 reads LNHDA; CDR2 reads SQIVND (reference sequence). The CDR3 is made up of 13 amino acids. The CDR3 DNA sequence: TGTGCCAGCATCAAGACGGGAGATCAGCCCCAGCATTTT. Translated, it gives CASIKTGDQPQHF.

This clonotype was seen ten or more times. This chain uses TRBV5-1 with TRBJ2-7, with 9 bases fitting TRBD1. CDR1 is SGHRS, CDR2 YFSETQ, per germline. V lost 9 bases and J lost 4; bases outside the gene matches: 11. This CDR3 has 14 amino acids. The CDR3: CATAPGQGNYEQYF. In DNA, the CDR3 is TGCGCCACCGCGCCGGGACAGGGAAATTACGAGCAGTACTTC.

The table lists this clonotype with many counts. V gene TRBV3-1 combines with J gene TRBJ1-1; possible D gene TRBD1, 6 bases. Trimming removed 6 bases at V and 7 bases at J, with 15 bases between. Germline V gene data show CDR1 as LGHDT and CDR2 as YNNKEL (reference sequence). The CDR3 is 13 amino acids. CDR3 region: CASRQDIRGEAFF. For the CDR3, the DNA is TGTGCCAGCAGACAGGACATCAGGGGTGAAGCTTTCTTT.

This clonotype occurred a few times. The chain joins TRBV2 to TRBJ2-1; 7 nucleotides line up with TRBD2. CDR3 length: 15 residues. With V trimmed by 2 bases and J by 4 bases, 5 bases remained unmatched. Germline lookup yields CDR1 SNHLY and CDR2 FYNNEI. The CDR3 spells CASSETGGRYNEQFF. CDR3 nucleotide sequence: TGTGCCAGCAGTGAAACGGGGGGTAGGTACAATGAGCAGTTCTTC.

This clonotype came up many times. This rearrangement joins TRBV20-1 to TRBJ1-1, with D uncertain. The CDR3 is 14 residues long. Trimming shortened V by 5 bases and J by 0 bases, and 13 bases separated the two germline ends. Germline CDR1 reads DFQATT; CDR2 reads SNEGSKA (reference sequence). The chain's CDR3 is CSAPHGLLNTEAFF. The CDR3 DNA sequence: TGCAGTGCTCCCCACGGTCTCCTGAACACTGAAGCTTTCTTT.

This clonotype was observed a handful of times. The genes are TRBV7-6 and TRBJ2-2, with D unclear. The germline V gene has CDR1 SGHVS and CDR2 FNYEAQ. Trimming cost V 1 base and J 0 bases, with 12 bases left between them. This CDR3 has 17 residues. CDR3 bases: TGTGCCAGCAGCTTAGTCCCCGTGCCAGCGAACACCGGGGAGCTGTTTTTT. Its protein is CASSLVPVPANTGELFF.

The J gene is TRBJ2-1, the V gene TRBV6-1; D not resolved. Trimming cost V 2 bases and J 8 bases, with 10 bases left between them. Germline lookup yields CDR1 MNHNS and CDR2 SASEGT. This CDR3 contains 13 residues. This CDR3 reads CASSELGQDEQFF. DNA of the CDR3: TGTGCCAGCAGTGAACTCGGTCAGGATGAGCAGTTCTTC.

This clonotype was recorded a few times. The gene calls are TRBV6-1 and TRBJ2-5; 7 bases agree with TRBD1. The V gene's germline CDR1 is MNHNS and CDR2 SASEGT. The CDR3 consists of 12 residues. Unmatched junction bases numbered 6, after V lost 5 bases and J lost 9 bases. The DNA for the CDR3 is TGTGCCAGCAGTACAGGGCAGGGGGCCCAGTACTTC. As protein: CASSTGQGAQYF.

This clonotype was seen many times. Written as DNA, the CDR3 is TGCGCCAGCAGCTTTGGGGCTAGCGGAATCAATGAGCAGTTCTTC. Translated, it gives CASSFGASGINEQFF. The chain has TRBV5-1 and TRBJ2-1; 7 bases agree with TRBD2. This CDR3 region has 15 residues. In germline, CDR1 is SGHRS, CDR2 YFSETQ. Trimming at V came to 2 bases and at J to 6 bases, leaving 8 bases not matched to a gene.

The rearrangement uses TRBV6-1 and TRBJ1-3; D is unresolved. CDR1 and CDR2 from the germline V gene are MNHNS and SASEGT. Trimming stripped 6 bases from V and 0 bases from J, with 21 bases between. The CDR3 length is 18 residues. CDR3 sequence reads: CASRSLTSAVVSGNTIYF. CDR3 nucleotides: TGTGCCAGCAGATCTCTTACGTCGGCCGTGGTCTCTGGAAACACCATATATTTT.

This clonotype was seen only a few times. The chain combines TRBV28 with TRBJ2-2; 10 bases are a match to TRBD2. The ends lost 2 bases at V and 4 bases at J; junction bases unmatched: 1. Germline CDR1 reads MDHEN; CDR2 reads SYDVKM. The CDR3 length is 15 residues. The CDR3 bases are TGTGCCAGCAGTTTAGCTAGCGGGGGCACCGGGGAGCTGTTTTTT. It codes for CASSLASGGTGELFF.

This clonotype was counted between two and nine times. The chain uses TRBV7-2 and TRBJ1-2; no clear D. The CDR3 runs to 16 residues. The V end was cut by 0 bases, the J end by 2 bases, with 13 bases between. From germline, CDR1 is SGHTA and CDR2 FQGNSA. This CDR3 reads CASSLAVAVRNYGYTF. CDR3 bases: TGTGCCAGCAGCTTAGCGGTGGCAGTAAGAAACTATGGCTACACCTTC.

In the case of this clonotype: This may be a read error, as it is one base from a much larger clone. This sequence joins TRBV2 and TRBJ1-4; D gene ambiguous. CDR1 SNHLY and CDR2 FYNNEI come from the germline V gene. The length of the CDR3 is 13 residues. V gave up 7 bases and J gave up 8 bases, with 14 bases separating them. The CDR3: CASTARSKEKLFF. DNA of the CDR3: TGTGCCAGCACGGCCAGGAGTAAAGAAAAACTGTTTTTT.

On this clonotype: A read error is possible here, since a much larger clone lies one base away. J is TRBJ2-1 and V is TRBV5-1, with D possibly matching TRBD1 (5 bases). There are 14 residues in the CDR3. Per the germline V gene, CDR1 is SGHRS and CDR2 is YFSETQ. Here the CDR3 DNA reads TGCGCCAGCGGCTTTGACAGCTCCCTCAATGAGCAGTTCTTC. This translates into CASGFDSSLNEQFF.